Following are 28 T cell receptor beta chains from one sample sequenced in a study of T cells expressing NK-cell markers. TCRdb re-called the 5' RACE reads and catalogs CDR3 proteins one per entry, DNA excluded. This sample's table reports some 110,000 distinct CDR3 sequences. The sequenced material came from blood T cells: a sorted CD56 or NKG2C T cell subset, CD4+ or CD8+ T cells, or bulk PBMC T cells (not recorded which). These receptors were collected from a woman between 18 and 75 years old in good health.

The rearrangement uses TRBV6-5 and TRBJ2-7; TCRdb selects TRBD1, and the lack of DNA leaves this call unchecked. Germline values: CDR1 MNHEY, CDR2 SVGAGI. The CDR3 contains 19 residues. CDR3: CASSYPNSDTALLSYEQYF.

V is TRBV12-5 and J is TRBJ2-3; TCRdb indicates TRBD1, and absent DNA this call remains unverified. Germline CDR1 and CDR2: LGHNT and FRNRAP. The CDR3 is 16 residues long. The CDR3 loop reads CASGLAIGGLGDTQYF. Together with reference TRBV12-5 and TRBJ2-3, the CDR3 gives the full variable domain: DARVTQTPRHKVTEMGQEVTMRCQPILGHNTVFWYRQTMMQGLELLAYFRNRAPLDDSGMPKDRFSAEMPDATLATLKIQPSEPRDSAVYFCASGLAIGGLGDTQYFGPGTRLTVL.

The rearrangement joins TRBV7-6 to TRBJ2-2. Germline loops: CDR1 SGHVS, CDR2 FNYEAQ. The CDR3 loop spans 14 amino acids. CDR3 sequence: CASSLAGITGELFF.

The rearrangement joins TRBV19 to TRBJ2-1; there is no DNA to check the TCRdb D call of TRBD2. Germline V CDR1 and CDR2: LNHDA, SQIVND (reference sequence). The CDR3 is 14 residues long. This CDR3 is CASRRGWGNNEQFF.

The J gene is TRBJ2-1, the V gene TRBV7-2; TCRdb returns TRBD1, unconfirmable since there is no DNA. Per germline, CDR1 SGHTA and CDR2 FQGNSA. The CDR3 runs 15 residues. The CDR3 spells CASSSFLGGGYEQFF.

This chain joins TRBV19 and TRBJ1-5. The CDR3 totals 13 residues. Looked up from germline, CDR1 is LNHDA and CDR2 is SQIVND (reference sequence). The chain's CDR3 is CASSMEDYQPQHF.

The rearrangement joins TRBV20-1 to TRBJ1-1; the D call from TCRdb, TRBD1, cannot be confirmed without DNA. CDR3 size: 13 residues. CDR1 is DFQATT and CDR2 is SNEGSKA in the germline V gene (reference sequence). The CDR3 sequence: CSADRVAGTEAFF.

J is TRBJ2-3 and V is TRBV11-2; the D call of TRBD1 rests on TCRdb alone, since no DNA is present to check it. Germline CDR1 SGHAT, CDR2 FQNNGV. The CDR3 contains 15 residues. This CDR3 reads CASSIAGAPADTQYF.

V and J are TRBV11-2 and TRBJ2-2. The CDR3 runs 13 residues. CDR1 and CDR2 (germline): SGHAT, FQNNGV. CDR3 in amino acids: CASSRTVLRELFF.

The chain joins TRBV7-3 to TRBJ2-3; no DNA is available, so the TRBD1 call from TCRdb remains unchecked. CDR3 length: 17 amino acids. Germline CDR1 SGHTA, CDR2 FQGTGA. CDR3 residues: CASSLNFGPAGTDTQYF.

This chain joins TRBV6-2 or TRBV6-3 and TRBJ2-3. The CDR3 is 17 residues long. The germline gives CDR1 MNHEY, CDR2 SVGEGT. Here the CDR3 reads CASSYSTSGAGTDTQYF.

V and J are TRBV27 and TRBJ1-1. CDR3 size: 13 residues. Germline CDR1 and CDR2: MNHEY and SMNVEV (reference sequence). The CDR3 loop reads CASSSETGPKAFF.

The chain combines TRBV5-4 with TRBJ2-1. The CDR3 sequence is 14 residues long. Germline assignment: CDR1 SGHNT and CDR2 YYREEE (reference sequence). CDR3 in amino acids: CASSLPSSYNEQFF.

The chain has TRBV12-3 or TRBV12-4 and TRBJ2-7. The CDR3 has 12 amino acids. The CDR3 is CASSSAADEQYF.

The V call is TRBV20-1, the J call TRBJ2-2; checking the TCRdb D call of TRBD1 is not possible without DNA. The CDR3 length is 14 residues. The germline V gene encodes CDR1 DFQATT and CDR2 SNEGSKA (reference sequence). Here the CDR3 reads CSATGTVNTGELFF.

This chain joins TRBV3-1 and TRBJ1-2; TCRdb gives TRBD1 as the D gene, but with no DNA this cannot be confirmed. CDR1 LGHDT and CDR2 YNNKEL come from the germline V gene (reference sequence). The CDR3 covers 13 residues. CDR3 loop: CASSPTDIYGYTF. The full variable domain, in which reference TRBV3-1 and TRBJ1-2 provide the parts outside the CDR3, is DTAVSQTPKYLVTQMGNDKSIKCEQNLGHDTMYWYKQDSKKFLKIMFSYNNKELIINETVPNRFSPKSPDKAHLNLHINSLELGDSAVYFCASSPTDIYGYTFGSGTRLTVV.

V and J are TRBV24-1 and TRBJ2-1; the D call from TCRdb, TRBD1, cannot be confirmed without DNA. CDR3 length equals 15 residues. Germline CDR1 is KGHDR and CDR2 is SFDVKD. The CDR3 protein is CATSEQGDIYNEQFF.

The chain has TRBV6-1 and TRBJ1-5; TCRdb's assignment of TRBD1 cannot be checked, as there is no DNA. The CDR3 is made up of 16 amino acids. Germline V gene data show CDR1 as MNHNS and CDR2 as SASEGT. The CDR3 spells CASNPIRDRVNQPQHF.

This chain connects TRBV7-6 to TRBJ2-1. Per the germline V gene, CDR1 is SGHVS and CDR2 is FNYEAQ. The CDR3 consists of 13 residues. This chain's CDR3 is CASSFLVYNEQFF.

The CDR3 region is CASSYSSLYNEQFF. This chain links TRBV6-5 with TRBJ2-1. CDR1 MNHEY and CDR2 SVGAGI come from the germline V gene. The CDR3 runs 14 residues.

The CDR3 loop reads CASSLGFGLADGEQYF. The chain uses TRBV5-1 and TRBJ2-7; TCRdb selects TRBD2, and the lack of DNA leaves this call unchecked. Germline assignment: CDR1 SGHRS and CDR2 YFSETQ. This CDR3 is 16 amino acids long.

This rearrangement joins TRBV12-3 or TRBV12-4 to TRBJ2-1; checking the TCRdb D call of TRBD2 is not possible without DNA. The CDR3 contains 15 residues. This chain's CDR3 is CASALGWDRDNEQFF.

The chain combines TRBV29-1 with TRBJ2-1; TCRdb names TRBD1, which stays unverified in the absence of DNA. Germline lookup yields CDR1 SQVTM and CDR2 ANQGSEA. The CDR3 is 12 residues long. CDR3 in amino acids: CSVDWAAPEQFF.

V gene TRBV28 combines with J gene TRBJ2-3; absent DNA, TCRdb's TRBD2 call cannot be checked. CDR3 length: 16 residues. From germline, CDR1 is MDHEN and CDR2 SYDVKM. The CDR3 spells CASIRIAGDSTDTQYF.

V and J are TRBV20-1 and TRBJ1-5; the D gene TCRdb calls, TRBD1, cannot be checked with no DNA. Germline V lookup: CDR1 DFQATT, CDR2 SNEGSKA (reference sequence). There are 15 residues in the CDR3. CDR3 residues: CSASLEGSGNQPQHF.

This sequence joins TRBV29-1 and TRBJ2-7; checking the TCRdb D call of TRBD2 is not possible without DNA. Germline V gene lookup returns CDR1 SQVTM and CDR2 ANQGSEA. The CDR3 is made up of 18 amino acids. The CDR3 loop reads CSVEGVPLAPSGTYEQYF.

This chain's CDR3 is CASSLRGDTEAFF. V usage is TRBV7-2 and J usage is TRBJ1-1; as DNA is missing, the TRBD1 call by TCRdb cannot be tested. Germline V gene lookup returns CDR1 SGHTA and CDR2 FQGNSA. CDR3 length: 13 amino acids. The full variable domain, rest sourced from reference TRBV7-2 and TRBJ1-1, is GAGVSQSPSNKVTEKGKDVELRCDPISGHTALYWYRQSLGQGLEFLIYFQGNSAPDKSGLPSDRFSAERTGGSVSTLTIQRTQQEDSAVYLCASSLRGDTEAFFGQGTRLTVV.

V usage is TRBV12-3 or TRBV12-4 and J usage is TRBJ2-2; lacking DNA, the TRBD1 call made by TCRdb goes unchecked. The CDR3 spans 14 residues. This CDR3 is CASNVQGSTGELFF.